The present T cell receptor (beta chain) was sequenced within a study of cytomegalovirus exposure and HLA in healthy donors. General study findings and limits: HLA alleles showed associations with 15,000 to 20,000 TCR beta sequences in a later analysis, at a 0.05 false discovery rate. In a later analysis, TCR beta V- and J-gene trimming showed a link to a missense DCLRE1C variant.

In the case of this clone: Its matching antigen is unknown.

The germline gives CDR1 MDHEN, CDR2 SYDVKM. V lost 6 bases to trimming and J lost 2 bases, with 11 bases between them. This CDR3 region has 15 residues. The PCR used 60 Vbeta and 13 Jbeta primers. TCRdb's copy holds only in-frame clones and misses some; the assay was immunoSEQ multiplex PCR. This sample has some 76,000 clones; roughly 85% occur once, and the top ten carry 1.5% to 2.5%. The source of this sequence is a woman aged 25-40 years in good health and CMV-seronegative. The sequencing input was PBMCs. The V call is TRBV28, the J call TRBJ2-6, with D possibly being TRBD2 (6 bases). Here the CDR3 reads CASSLGGTGANVLTF. The CDR3 nucleotides are TGTGCCAGCAGCCTGGGGGGAACTGGGGCCAACGTCCTGACTTTC.